The 17 T cell receptor beta chains presented below share a single source sample, sequenced in a study of cytomegalovirus exposure and HLA in healthy donors. In the PCR, 60 Vbeta and 13 Jbeta primers were used. Sequencing used immunoSEQ multiplex PCR; TCRdb keeps in-frame clones, though not all of them. The sample lists fewer than 75,000 clones; roughly three quarters were seen once. Input material: PBMCs. These receptors were taken from a woman between 25 and 40 years old in good health and CMV-seronegative.

The rearrangement links TRBV5-4 to TRBJ2-5; D perhaps matches TRBD2 (6 bases). The V end lost 8 bases, the J end lost 5 bases, and 10 bases lay between the germline ends. The germline gives CDR1 SGHNT, CDR2 YYREEE (reference sequence). The CDR3 length is 11 residues. The CDR3 spells CARAGGETQYF. In nucleotides, the CDR3 is TGTGCCAGAGCTGGGGGGGAGACCCAGTACTTC.

The rearrangement uses TRBV6-1 and TRBJ1-5; maybe TRBD1 (5 bases). V was trimmed by 4 bases and J by 6 bases, leaving 7 bases between them. Germline V gives CDR1 MNHNS, CDR2 SASEGT. CDR3 length: 12 amino acids. CDR3 nucleotides: TGTGCCAGCAGTGCCAGGGTTCAGCCCCAGCATTTT. It yields the protein CASSARVQPQHF.

This clone was observed a few times. The chain joins TRBV7-8 to TRBJ1-3, with 9 nucleotides matching TRBD1. The CDR3 extends over 17 amino acids. Germline V lookup: CDR1 SGHVS, CDR2 FQNEAQ. The V gene end was trimmed by 5 bases and the J gene end by 0 bases; junction bases not matched to a gene: 8. The CDR3 nucleotides are TGTGCCAGCAGCCTGTGGACAGGGGCGAGCTCTGGAAACACCATATATTTT. Its translation is CASSLWTGASSGNTIYF. Drawing the rest from reference TRBV7-8 and TRBJ1-3, the complete variable domain is GAGVSQSPRYKVAKRGQDVALRCDPISGHVSLFWYQQALGQGPEFLTYFQNEAQLDKSGLPSDRFFAERPEGSVSTLKIQRTQQEDSAVYLCASSLWTGASSGNTIYFGEGSWLTVV.

The chain carries TRBV18 and TRBJ1-1, with D unclear. The CDR3 totals 16 residues. Trimming shortened V by 2 bases and J by 6 bases, and 19 bases separated the two germline ends. Germline V lookup: CDR1 KGHSH, CDR2 LQKENI. This CDR3 reads CASSPTGYEMEAEAFF. CDR3 nucleotides: TGTGCCAGCTCACCAACCGGGTATGAGATGGAGGCTGAAGCTTTCTTT.

This clone was picked up a small number of times. The rearrangement uses TRBV19 and TRBJ1-4, with TRBD1 identical over 8 bases. The J segment lost 6 bases and the V segment lost 7 bases, leaving 13 bases of the junction unmatched. Germline CDR1 reads LNHDA; CDR2 reads SQIVND (reference sequence). The CDR3 totals 16 residues. CDR3 sequence: CASTTSMTGEYEKLFF. Here the CDR3 DNA reads TGTGCCAGTACTACCTCCATGACAGGGGAGTATGAAAAACTGTTTTTT.

This rearrangement joins TRBV4-1 to TRBJ2-7; TRBD2 matches 8 bases. J lost 2 bases, V lost 4 bases, and 7 bases had no gene match. This CDR3 spans 15 amino acids. Germline CDR1 is MGHRA and CDR2 is YSYEKL. The CDR3 region has the DNA TGCGCCAGCAGCCGATCAACGGGGGGGCCCTACGAGCAGTACTTC. The encoded protein is CASSRSTGGPYEQYF.

The J gene is TRBJ2-7, the V gene TRBV30; 10 bases match TRBD1. J was trimmed by 3 bases and V by 1 base; bases with no gene match: 3. The CDR3 is 14 amino acids. The germline V gene has CDR1 GTSNPN and CDR2 SVGIG (reference sequence). This CDR3 reads CAWSAGTGDYEQYF. In nucleotides, the CDR3 is TGTGCCTGGAGTGCCGGGACAGGGGACTACGAGCAGTACTTC.

V gene TRBV7-2 combines with J gene TRBJ1-5; 10 bases line up with TRBD1. This CDR3 has 14 residues. Per germline, CDR1 SGHTA and CDR2 FQGNSA. V gave up 5 bases and J gave up 7 bases; unmatched junction bases: 5. In DNA, the CDR3 is TGTGCCAGCAGCCCGGGACAGGGGTTCCAGCCCCAGCATTTT. Translation: CASSPGQGFQPQHF. Full variable domain (rest looked up from reference TRBV7-2 and TRBJ1-5): GAGVSQSPSNKVTEKGKDVELRCDPISGHTALYWYRQSLGQGLEFLIYFQGNSAPDKSGLPSDRFSAERTGGSVSTLTIQRTQQEDSAVYLCASSPGQGFQPQHFGDGTRLSIL.

The V call is TRBV7-9, the J call TRBJ2-2, with 7 bases aligning to TRBD2. The CDR3 has 15 amino acids. Germline CDR1 reads SEHNR; CDR2 reads FQNEAQ (reference sequence). J was trimmed by 6 bases and V by 6 bases; bases with no gene match: 10. The CDR3 bases are TGTGCCAGCAGTTCCGGGACTAACCCGGCCGGGGAGCTGTTTTTT. It encodes CASSSGTNPAGELFF.

CDR3 protein: CASSGYVYNEQFF. The CDR3 DNA reads as TGCGCCAGCAGTGGTTATGTTTACAATGAGCAGTTCTTC. The rearrangement joins TRBV10-1 to TRBJ2-1, with D uncertain. Between the trimmed V and J ends, which lost 4 bases and 4 bases, there was a span of 8 bases. The CDR3 length is 13 residues. Germline-derived CDR1 and CDR2 are WNHNN and SYGVQD (reference sequence).

Only one count was recorded for this clone. V usage is TRBV7-9 and J usage is TRBJ1-1; possible D gene TRBD1, 5 bases. V gave up 7 bases and J gave up 5 bases, with 14 bases separating them. This CDR3 comprises 13 residues. Germline CDR1 is SEHNR and CDR2 is FQNEAQ (reference sequence). CDR3 residues: CASTSGGGTEAFF. CDR3 sequence (DNA): TGTGCCAGCACCTCGGGGGGTGGAACTGAAGCTTTCTTT.

The chain is built from TRBV11-2 and TRBJ1-6, with D hard to call. V gave up 2 bases and J gave up 0 bases, with 8 bases separating them. The germline V gene encodes CDR1 SGHAT and CDR2 FQNNGV. The CDR3 is made up of 16 amino acids. CDR3 in amino acids: CASSLFPGSYNSPLHF. CDR3 in DNA: TGTGCCAGCAGCTTATTCCCGGGCTCCTATAATTCACCCCTCCACTTT. The full variable domain, completed using reference TRBV11-2 and TRBJ1-6, is EAGVAQSPRYKIIEKRQSVAFWCNPISGHATLYWYQQILGQGPKLLIQFQNNGVVDDSQLPKDRFSAERLKGVDSTLKIQPAKLEDSAVYLCASSLFPGSYNSPLHFGNGTRLTVT.

V usage is TRBV19 and J usage is TRBJ1-2; TRBD1 might be the D (6 bases). Germline CDR1 and CDR2: LNHDA and SQIVND (reference sequence). The CDR3 contains 14 residues. The V gene lost 4 bases and the J gene lost 3 bases, with 12 bases spanning the gap. The CDR3 sequence is CASSTTGMYYGYTF. DNA of the CDR3: TGTGCCAGTAGTACTACAGGGATGTACTATGGCTACACCTTC.

Here the CDR3 DNA reads TGTGCCAGCACCGGAGGAGATAGATCCTACAATGAGCAGTTCTTC. Translating it yields CASTGGDRSYNEQFF. The V gene is TRBV7-9, the J gene TRBJ2-1; a weak D match, TRBD2 (5 bases). Trimming took 7 bases from V and 1 from J, leaving 14 bases between them. The CDR3 has 15 amino acids. The germline V gene encodes CDR1 SEHNR and CDR2 FQNEAQ (reference sequence).

The chain combines TRBV6-6 with TRBJ1-1; D possibly corresponds to TRBD1 (5 bases). Germline V gene data show CDR1 as MNHNY and CDR2 as SVGAGI (reference sequence). The CDR3 has 14 amino acids. Trimming took 5 bases from V and 2 from J, leaving 12 bases between them. As DNA, the CDR3 is TGTGCCAGCAGTAACCAGGGAAGCAACACTGAAGCTTTCTTT. Translated, it gives CASSNQGSNTEAFF.

This chain joins TRBV18 and TRBJ1-4, with a tentative D call TRBD1 (5 bases). Trimming shortened V by 3 bases and J by 4 bases, and 18 bases separated the two germline ends. This CDR3 is 17 amino acids long. The germline V gene has CDR1 KGHSH and CDR2 LQKENI. CDR3 DNA sequence: TGTGCCAGCTCACCGGTATTCGGCTCAGGGCGTAATGAAAAACTGTTTTTT. This sequence encodes CASSPVFGSGRNEKLFF. Complete variable domain (other parts from reference TRBV18 and TRBJ1-4): NAGVMQNPRHLVRRRGQEARLRCSPMKGHSHVYWYRQLPEEGLKFMVYLQKENIIDESGMPKERFSAEFPKEGPSILRIQQVVRGDSAAYFCASSPVFGSGRNEKLFFGSGTQLSVL.

V is TRBV5-1 and J is TRBJ2-3; D not certain. The germline V gene has CDR1 SGHRS and CDR2 YFSETQ. The CDR3 extends over 12 amino acids. With 1 base removed from V and 4 bases from J, the gap between germline ends came to 4 bases. CDR3 sequence: CASSLQSDTQYF. CDR3 bases: TGCGCCAGCAGCTTGCAGTCAGATACGCAGTATTTT.